This T cell receptor beta chain emerged from a study of blood T cells in healthy people across ages. Next came a second PCR, run for about 7 to 12 cycles, which used a sample-barcoded 5' primer along with a J-beta primer mix. In TCRdb, the 5' RACE reads were re-called with MiXCR into one record per CDR3 protein. The sample lists fewer than 700,000 distinct CDR3 sequences, around 43% occurring once. The J segment lost 0 bases and the V segment lost 7 bases, leaving 9 bases of the junction unmatched. Germline loops: CDR1 MNHEY, CDR2 SVGEGT. The CDR3 contains 16 residues. This clonotype was found many times.

V gene TRBV6-2 or TRBV6-3 combines with J gene TRBJ2-4, with TRBD1 matching 7 bases. The origin of this receptor is a man older than 75 in good health. Sequenced: blood. CDR3 in amino acids: CASIPEAGGAKNIQYF. The DNA for the CDR3 is TGTGCCAGCATCCCGGAGGCAGGGGGAGCCAAAAACATTCAGTACTTC.